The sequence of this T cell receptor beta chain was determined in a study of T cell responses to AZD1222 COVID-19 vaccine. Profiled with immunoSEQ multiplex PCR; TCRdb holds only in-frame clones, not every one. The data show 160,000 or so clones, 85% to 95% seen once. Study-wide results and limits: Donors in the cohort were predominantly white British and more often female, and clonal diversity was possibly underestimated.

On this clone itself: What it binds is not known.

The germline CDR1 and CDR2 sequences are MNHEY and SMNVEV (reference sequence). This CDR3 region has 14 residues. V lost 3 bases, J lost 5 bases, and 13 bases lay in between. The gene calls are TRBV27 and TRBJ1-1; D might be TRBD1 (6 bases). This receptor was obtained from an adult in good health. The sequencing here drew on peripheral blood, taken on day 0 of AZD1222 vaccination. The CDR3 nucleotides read TGTGCCAGCAGTTTTGACACAGGGAGAACTGAAGCTTTCTTT. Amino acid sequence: CASSFDTGRTEAFF.